Listed below are T cell receptor beta chains from one sample, sequenced in a study of vaccination and CD4 T cells after COVID-19. Their cognate antigens are unknown. MiXCR was run by TCRdb on the PCR reads, yielding one entry per CDR3 protein. The table has more than 15,000 distinct CDR3 sequences, 23% seen once. The sequencing input was cultured CD4+ T cells from blood. The receptors originated from a human donor with COVID-19. Both conserved end residues are part of each CDR3. D genes are given only for firm matches. Not all rows give a size; the values are once, few, many and, for expanded clones, a class.

CDR3nt: TGTGCCAGCAGCCTCGAGGAGGGGATAAACACTGAAGCTTTCTTT; CDR3aa: CASSLEEGINTEAFF; abundance: -; v_gene: TRBV6-1; d_gene: -; j_gene: TRBJ1-1
CDR3nt: TGCAGTGCTAGTTCGATTAGCGGGGGGAACAACAATGAGCAGTTCTTC; CDR3aa: CSASSISGGNNNEQFF; abundance: once; v_gene: TRBV20-1; d_gene: TRBD2; j_gene: TRBJ2-1
CDR3nt: TGCGCCAGCAGCTCCACAGGGGCGGAGGAAAAACTGTTTTTT; CDR3aa: CASSSTGAEEKLFF; abundance: -; v_gene: TRBV5-1; d_gene: TRBD1; j_gene: TRBJ1-4
CDR3nt: TGTGCCAGCAGCTCTAACCGGGGGACCCAGTACTTC; CDR3aa: CASSSNRGTQYF; abundance: -; v_gene: TRBV11-2; d_gene: -; j_gene: TRBJ2-5
CDR3nt: TGTGCCAGCTCAGGAGGAACAGGGCTGTATTCACCCCTCCACTTT; CDR3aa: CASSGGTGLYSPLHF; abundance: few; v_gene: TRBV18; d_gene: -; j_gene: TRBJ1-6
CDR3nt: TGTGCCTGGAGTAAACAGGGGGCTGGAAACACCATATATTTT; CDR3aa: CAWSKQGAGNTIYF; abundance: few; v_gene: TRBV30; d_gene: TRBD1; j_gene: TRBJ1-3
CDR3nt: TGTGCCAGCAGCGTAGGGGCAGGGGGAAGCGAGCAGTACTTC; CDR3aa: CASSVGAGGSEQYF; abundance: -; v_gene: TRBV9; d_gene: TRBD1; j_gene: TRBJ2-7
CDR3nt: TGTGCCATCAGTGGGACACCGAACACTGAAGCTTTCTTT; CDR3aa: CAISGTPNTEAFF; abundance: -; v_gene: TRBV10-3; d_gene: -; j_gene: TRBJ1-1
CDR3nt: TGTGCCAGCAGTTACGGCAGGGGGGATGAAAAACTGTTTTTT; CDR3aa: CASSYGRGDEKLFF; abundance: -; v_gene: TRBV6-5; d_gene: TRBD1; j_gene: TRBJ1-4
CDR3nt: TGTGCCAGCAGTGATGAGAGGCCAGGGGAGCAGTACTTC; CDR3aa: CASSDERPGEQYF; abundance: few; v_gene: TRBV6-1; d_gene: -; j_gene: TRBJ2-7
CDR3nt: TGTGCCATCAGCCCCACAGGGGCCGGAGAGACCCAGTACTTC; CDR3aa: CAISPTGAGETQYF; abundance: few; v_gene: TRBV10-3; d_gene: TRBD1; j_gene: TRBJ2-5
CDR3nt: TGCGCCAGCAGCCAAGAGTGGGGTGAGAGGGCCAACGTCCTGACTTTC; CDR3aa: CASSQEWGERANVLTF; abundance: -; v_gene: TRBV4-1; d_gene: -; j_gene: TRBJ2-6
CDR3nt: TGTGCCAGCAGGTCGATGGGATGGGAAAAACTGTTTTTT; CDR3aa: CASRSMGWEKLFF; abundance: few; v_gene: TRBV12-3/TRBV12-4; d_gene: -; j_gene: TRBJ1-4
CDR3nt: TGTGCCAGCAGCTCCCCTTTTCCGGGCACAGATACGCAGTATTTT; CDR3aa: CASSSPFPGTDTQYF; abundance: once; v_gene: TRBV7-3; d_gene: -; j_gene: TRBJ2-3
CDR3nt: TGTGCCACCAGCAGCTTCTCGGACAGAGATGAAAAACTGTTTTTT; CDR3aa: CATSSFSDRDEKLFF; abundance: -; v_gene: TRBV15; d_gene: -; j_gene: TRBJ1-4
CDR3nt: TGTGCCAGCAGCTTGGTCTTATCCGGGCCTCAAGAGACCCAGTACTTC; CDR3aa: CASSLVLSGPQETQYF; abundance: -; v_gene: TRBV5-4; d_gene: -; j_gene: TRBJ2-5
CDR3nt: TGTGCCACCAGCAGAGCCGGGGGACACCAAACTAACTATGGCTACACCTTC; CDR3aa: CATSRAGGHQTNYGYTF; abundance: few; v_gene: TRBV15; d_gene: -; j_gene: TRBJ1-2
CDR3nt: TGTGCCAGCAGTGAAGGCTTACGCTACGAGCAGTACTTC; CDR3aa: CASSEGLRYEQYF; abundance: few; v_gene: TRBV25-1; d_gene: -; j_gene: TRBJ2-7
CDR3nt: TGTGCCAGTAGTCGAACCGGGACAGGGGATGAAAAACTGTTTTTT; CDR3aa: CASSRTGTGDEKLFF; abundance: -; v_gene: TRBV19; d_gene: TRBD1; j_gene: TRBJ1-4
CDR3nt: TGTGCCAGCAGCCAGGACAGGGCCGCATTTGGAAAACTGTTTTTT; CDR3aa: CASSQDRAAFGKLFF; abundance: few; v_gene: TRBV14; d_gene: TRBD1; j_gene: TRBJ1-4
CDR3nt: TGTGCCAGTAGTCCAAACAGGGGCCCGGGCTATGGCTACACCTTC; CDR3aa: CASSPNRGPGYGYTF; abundance: few; v_gene: TRBV19; d_gene: TRBD1; j_gene: TRBJ1-2
CDR3nt: TGTGCCAGCACCCCATGGTCGGGCGAGCAGTACTTC; CDR3aa: CASTPWSGEQYF; abundance: -; v_gene: TRBV2; d_gene: -; j_gene: TRBJ2-7
CDR3nt: TGCGCCAGCAGCCAAGGACTAGCGGACCTCTACGAGCAGTACTTC; CDR3aa: CASSQGLADLYEQYF; abundance: -; v_gene: TRBV4-3; d_gene: TRBD2; j_gene: TRBJ2-7
CDR3nt: TGTGCCAGCAGTTACTCATTGGCTCGGCGGGTCACCGGGGAGCTGTTTTTT; CDR3aa: CASSYSLARRVTGELFF; abundance: few; v_gene: TRBV6-5; d_gene: -; j_gene: TRBJ2-2
CDR3nt: TGTGCCAGCAGCTCAAGGGGATCGTCCACCGGGGAGCTGTTTTTT; CDR3aa: CASSSRGSSTGELFF; abundance: -; v_gene: TRBV7-2; d_gene: -; j_gene: TRBJ2-2
CDR3nt: TGCAGTGCTAGACAGGGGGCCTACGAGCAGTACTTC; CDR3aa: CSARQGAYEQYF; abundance: -; v_gene: TRBV20-1; d_gene: TRBD1; j_gene: TRBJ2-7
CDR3nt: TGTGCCATCAGCCCCGGACTAGCGGGGGGCTCCCTGATTCGCTACGAGCAGTACTTC; CDR3aa: CAISPGLAGGSLIRYEQYF; abundance: -; v_gene: TRBV6-4; d_gene: TRBD2; j_gene: TRBJ2-7
CDR3nt: TGTGCCAGCAGTTCTCGCAGGTCCCAAGGCTATGGCTACACCTTC; CDR3aa: CASSSRRSQGYGYTF; abundance: -; v_gene: TRBV12-3/TRBV12-4; d_gene: -; j_gene: TRBJ1-2
CDR3nt: TGTGCCAGCAGGAGCGGGGGGAGCTCCTACGAGCAGTACTTC; CDR3aa: CASRSGGSSYEQYF; abundance: -; v_gene: TRBV7-2; d_gene: TRBD2; j_gene: TRBJ2-7
CDR3nt: TGTGCCATCAGTGAGGCCGGATCTACGGGTCAGCCCCAGCATTTT; CDR3aa: CAISEAGSTGQPQHF; abundance: medium-sized; v_gene: TRBV10-3; d_gene: -; j_gene: TRBJ1-5
CDR3nt: TGTGCCAGCAGCACCGACAGGGGATACACCGGGGAGCTGTTTTTT; CDR3aa: CASSTDRGYTGELFF; abundance: few; v_gene: TRBV5-8; d_gene: TRBD1; j_gene: TRBJ2-2
CDR3nt: TGTGCCAGTAGTATGTTCACGGGACAGGGAAGTGAGCAGTTCTTC; CDR3aa: CASSMFTGQGSEQFF; abundance: -; v_gene: TRBV19; d_gene: TRBD1; j_gene: TRBJ2-1
CDR3nt: TGTGCCAGCAGCCGCCGGGACAGCGAAGCTTTCTTT; CDR3aa: CASSRRDSEAFF; abundance: few; v_gene: TRBV12-3/TRBV12-4; d_gene: TRBD1; j_gene: TRBJ1-1
CDR3nt: TGTGCCAGTAGTACGCGCGAGACCCAGTACTTC; CDR3aa: CASSTRETQYF; abundance: medium-sized; v_gene: TRBV19; d_gene: -; j_gene: TRBJ2-5
CDR3nt: TGTGCCAGCAGCGCCGGTATTGGCTACACCTTC; CDR3aa: CASSAGIGYTF; abundance: -; v_gene: TRBV11-3; d_gene: -; j_gene: TRBJ1-2
CDR3nt: TGTGCCAGCAGCTTAGACCGAAATCAGCCCCAGCATTTT; CDR3aa: CASSLDRNQPQHF; abundance: medium-sized; v_gene: TRBV11-2; d_gene: -; j_gene: TRBJ1-5
CDR3nt: TGTGCCAGCAGCTTGGGGTTGACAGGGGTCTATGGCTACACCTTC; CDR3aa: CASSLGLTGVYGYTF; abundance: -; v_gene: TRBV5-4; d_gene: TRBD1; j_gene: TRBJ1-2